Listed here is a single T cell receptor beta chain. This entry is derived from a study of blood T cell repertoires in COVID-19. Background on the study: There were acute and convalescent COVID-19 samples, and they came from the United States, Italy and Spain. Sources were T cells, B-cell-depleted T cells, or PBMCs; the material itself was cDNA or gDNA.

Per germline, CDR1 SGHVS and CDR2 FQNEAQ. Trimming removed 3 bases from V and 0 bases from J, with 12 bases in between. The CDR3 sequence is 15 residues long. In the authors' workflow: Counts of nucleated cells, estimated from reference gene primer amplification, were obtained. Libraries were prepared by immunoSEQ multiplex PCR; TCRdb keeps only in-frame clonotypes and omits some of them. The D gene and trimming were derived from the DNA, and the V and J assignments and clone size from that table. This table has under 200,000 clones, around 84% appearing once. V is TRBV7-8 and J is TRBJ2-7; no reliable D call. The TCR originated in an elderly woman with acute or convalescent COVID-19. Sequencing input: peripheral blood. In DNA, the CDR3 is TGTGCCAGCAGCTTTGGGCAGGTTAGCTCCTACGAGCAGTACTTC. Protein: CASSFGQVSSYEQYF.